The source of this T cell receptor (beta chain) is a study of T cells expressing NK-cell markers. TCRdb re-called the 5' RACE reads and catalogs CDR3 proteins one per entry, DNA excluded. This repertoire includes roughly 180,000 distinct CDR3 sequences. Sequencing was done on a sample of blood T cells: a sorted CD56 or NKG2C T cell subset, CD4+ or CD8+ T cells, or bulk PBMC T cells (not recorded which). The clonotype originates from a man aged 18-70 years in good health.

The CDR3 loop is CASSPFGESYNEQFF. The gene calls are TRBV19 and TRBJ2-1. CDR1 LNHDA and CDR2 SQIVND come from the germline V gene (reference sequence). The CDR3 length is 15 residues.